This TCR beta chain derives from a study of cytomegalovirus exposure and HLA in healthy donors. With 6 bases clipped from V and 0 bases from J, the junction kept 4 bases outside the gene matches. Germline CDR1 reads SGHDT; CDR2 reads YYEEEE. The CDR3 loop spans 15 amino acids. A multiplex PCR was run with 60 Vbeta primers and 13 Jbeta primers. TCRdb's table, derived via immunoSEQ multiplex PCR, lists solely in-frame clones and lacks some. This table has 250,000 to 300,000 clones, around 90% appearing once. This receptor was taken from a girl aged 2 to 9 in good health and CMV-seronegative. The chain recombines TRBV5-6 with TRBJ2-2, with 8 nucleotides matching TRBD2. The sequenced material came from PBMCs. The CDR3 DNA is TGTGCCAGCACCTGGGGACTAGCGAACACCGGGGAGCTGTTTTTT. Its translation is CASTWGLANTGELFF.